The T cell receptor beta chain described here comes from a study of long-term antiretroviral therapy in people with HIV. As for the study in general: It was about a decade before the 2015 immediate-ART recommendation that the earliest samples were taken. Study results and caveats: Blood draws took place between about 2003 and 2017 and possibly involved older ART regimens.

Sequencing used immunoSEQ v3.0 at survey level. Generated by immunoSEQ multiplex PCR, the TCRdb table keeps only in-frame clones and is missing some. The repertoire holds around 8,800 clones, with over 65% as singletons. In its sample, this clone is medium-sized. Its target is unknown. Germline-derived CDR1 and CDR2 are SGHAT and FQDESV (reference sequence). Trimming took 6 bases from V and 4 from J, leaving 21 bases between them. CDR3 length: 17 residues. The receptor's source is a man aged 25-45 years with HIV. V gene TRBV11-1 combines with J gene TRBJ2-2; TRBD2 is a possible D gene (6 bases). The material sequenced was unsorted PBMCs, taken 0.4 years before starting antiretroviral therapy. The DNA for the CDR3 is TGTGCCAGCAGAGGAGGGGAGAAGGGATACTCCACCGGGGAGCTGTTTTTT. Translation: CASRGGEKGYSTGELFF.